These T cell receptor beta chains were read from a single sample in a study of blood T cell repertoires in COVID-19. TCRdb keeps only in-frame clones here, not all; method: immunoSEQ multiplex PCR. The sample lists 200,000 to 250,000 clones, about 88% seen once, with roughly a tenth in the top ten. The specimen sequenced was peripheral blood. The receptor set was obtained from a woman in her 50s with COVID-19, enrolled during active disease. Both conserved end residues are part of each CDR3. The D gene is left open where the match is weak. Some rows have no size entry. The others give once, few or many, or a class for an expanded clone.

>-|TRBV2|-|TRBJ2-3
TGTGCCAGCAACATTGGAACAGGGAGAGATACGCAGTATTTT
CASNIGTGRDTQYF
>-|TRBV6-4|-|TRBJ2-1
TGTGCCAGCAGTGAGGGCCGGTACAATGAGCAGTTCTTC
CASSEGRYNEQFF
>-|TRBV6-2/TRBV6-3|TRBD1|TRBJ1-1
TGTGCCAGCAGTTGGGACAGCTTCACTGAAGCTTTCTTT
CASSWDSFTEAFF
>-|TRBV6-1|-|TRBJ1-2
TGTGCCAGCAGTGAAGCGTGGGGGGCTAACTATGGCTACACCTTC
CASSEAWGANYGYTF
>-|TRBV10-3|-|TRBJ1-1
TGTGCCATCAGTGAGGAGCAGGGGAACACTGAAGCTTTCTTT
CAISEEQGNTEAFF
>-|TRBV7-2|TRBD2|TRBJ2-3
TGTGCCAGCAGCTTAAAGTTCGGGGGGGCCGGTTTTGGGACAGATACGCAGTATTTT
CASSLKFGGAGFGTDTQYF
>-|TRBV15|-|TRBJ2-5
TGTGCCACCAGCAGAGGGGAGACTCAAGAGACCCAGTACTTC
CATSRGETQETQYF
>-|TRBV5-1|-|TRBJ2-1
TGCGCCAGCAGCGCGGGGTCCTACAATGAGCAGTTCTTC
CASSAGSYNEQFF
>-|TRBV5-6|-|TRBJ1-1
TGTGCCAGCAGCTGGGGGGGCACGGCTTTCTTT
CASSWGGTAFF
>-|TRBV6-6|TRBD1|TRBJ1-2
TGTGCCAGCACTTCCCGGGACAGGGCTAACTATGGCTACACCTTC
CASTSRDRANYGYTF
>-|TRBV12-3/TRBV12-4|-|TRBJ1-2
TGTGCCAGCCACTCCCCCCCACATGGCTACACCTTC
CASHSPPHGYTF
>-|TRBV7-9|-|TRBJ2-2
TGTGCCAGCAGCCCCCTCCCAGGGGTGAACACCGGGGAGCTGTTTTTT
CASSPLPGVNTGELFF
>-|TRBV19|-|TRBJ1-2
TGTGCCAGTAGTATAGACGGACAGATAATCTATGGCTACACCTTC
CASSIDGQIIYGYTF
>-|TRBV5-1|-|TRBJ1-1
TGCGCCAGCAGCTTGGGGGACAAATACACTGAAGCTTTCTTT
CASSLGDKYTEAFF
>-|TRBV5-1|-|TRBJ1-1
TGCGCCAGCAGCTTGGGTTCCAATAGGGGGACTTTCTTT
CASSLGSNRGTFF
>-|TRBV6-2/TRBV6-3|TRBD1|TRBJ1-5
TGTGCCAGCAGTCAGGACCGGGACAGGGCCTCGATTGGCAATCAGCCCCAGCATTTT
CASSQDRDRASIGNQPQHF
>-|TRBV3-1/TRBV3-2|-|TRBJ2-2
TGTGCCAGCAGCCAAGGGCGGAGCACCGGGGAGCTGTTTTTT
CASSQGRSTGELFF
>-|TRBV28|TRBD1|TRBJ1-6
TGTGCCAGCAGCCCTCCGGGACAGAGGATCCACTTT
CASSPPGQRIHF
>-|TRBV13|-|TRBJ2-5
TGTGCCAGCAGCTTAGAAGAGGAGGATGGAGAGACCCAGTACTTC
CASSLEEEDGETQYF
>-|TRBV3-1/TRBV3-2|TRBD2|TRBJ2-1
TGTGCCAGCAGCCAAGTAGCGGGGGGGTACAATGAGCAGTTCTTC
CASSQVAGGYNEQFF
>-|TRBV15|-|TRBJ2-3
TGTGCCACCAGCAGAGATAGAGAGCCCCTTCGCACAGATACGCAGTATTTT
CATSRDREPLRTDTQYF
>-|TRBV9|-|TRBJ1-2
TGTGCCAGCAGCGTAGGGGGCCTTGGCTACACCTTC
CASSVGGLGYTF
>-|TRBV3-1/TRBV3-2|-|TRBJ2-1
TGTGCCAGCAGCCAAGATTGGGGGCGCGACAATGAGCAGTTCTTC
CASSQDWGRDNEQFF
>few|TRBV7-3|-|TRBJ1-1
TGTGCCAGCAGCTCAGGGGCCACTGAAGCTTTCTTT
CASSSGATEAFF
>-|TRBV12-3/TRBV12-4|-|TRBJ2-7
TGTGCCAGCAGTTTAATGGCTTCCTACGAGCAGTACTTC
CASSLMASYEQYF
>-|TRBV12-3/TRBV12-4|-|TRBJ1-1
TGTGCCAGCAGTTTATTGGGAGGGGCTGAAGCTTTCTTT
CASSLLGGAEAFF
>-|TRBV7-2|TRBD2|TRBJ2-3
TGTGCCAGCAGTTTGACGGGGGGTAGCACAGATACGCAGTATTTT
CASSLTGGSTDTQYF
>-|TRBV6-5|-|TRBJ1-1
TGTGCCAGCAGCCCCGTGAACACTGAAGCTTTCTTT
CASSPVNTEAFF
>-|TRBV6-5|-|TRBJ1-1
TGTGCCAGCTCAGGGGAGCTTGAAGCTTTCTTT
CASSGELEAFF
>-|TRBV15|TRBD1|TRBJ2-3
TGTGCCACCAGAGGACAGGGGGGTTATGTAGGAGATACGCAGTATTTT
CATRGQGGYVGDTQYF
>-|TRBV4-3|-|TRBJ1-4
TGCGCCAGCAGCCAAGATAAGGGGCTGGCTACTAATGAAAAACTGTTTTTT
CASSQDKGLATNEKLFF
>-|TRBV3-1/TRBV3-2|TRBD1|TRBJ2-7
TGTGCCAGCAGCCGGACAGGGATCGCGGACGAGCAGTACTTC
CASSRTGIADEQYF
>-|TRBV15|-|TRBJ1-5
TGTGCCACCAGCAGAGAGGGGGGGTATCAGCCCCAGCATTTT
CATSREGGYQPQHF
>-|TRBV27|TRBD2|TRBJ2-1
TGTGCCAGCAGTTTCCCACCACCGACTAGCGGGGGGGCCCGAGAGCAGTTCTTC
CASSFPPPTSGGAREQFF
>-|TRBV28|TRBD2|TRBJ2-3
TGTGCCAGCAGTGTACTAGCGGGGGGCGGCACAGATACGCAGTATTTT
CASSVLAGGGTDTQYF
>-|TRBV5-5|-|TRBJ2-1
TGTGCCAGCAGCTTGGCCAATCAGAGGGGGAAACACAATGAGCAGTTCTTC
CASSLANQRGKHNEQFF
>-|TRBV5-1|-|TRBJ2-3
TGCGCCAGCAGCTTAAGAGGGGGGGCCCAGGCAGATACGCAGTATTTT
CASSLRGGAQADTQYF
>-|TRBV10-3|-|TRBJ1-6
TGTGCCATCAGGGACTTTAACGATAATTCACCCCTCCACTTT
CAIRDFNDNSPLHF
>-|TRBV14|-|TRBJ1-1
TGTGCCAGCAGCCAAGTCGTGAACACTGAAGCTTTCTTT
CASSQVVNTEAFF